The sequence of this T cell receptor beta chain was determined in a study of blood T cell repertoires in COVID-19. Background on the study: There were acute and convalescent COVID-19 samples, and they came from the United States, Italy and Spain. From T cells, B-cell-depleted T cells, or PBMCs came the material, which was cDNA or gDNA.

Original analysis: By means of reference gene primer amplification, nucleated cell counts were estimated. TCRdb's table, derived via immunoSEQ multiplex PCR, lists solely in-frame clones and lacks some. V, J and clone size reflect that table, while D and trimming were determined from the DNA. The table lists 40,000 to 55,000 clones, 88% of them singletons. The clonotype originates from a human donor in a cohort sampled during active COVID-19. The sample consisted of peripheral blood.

CDR3: CASSMGNYGYTF. CDR3 DNA: TGTGCCAGCAGTATGGGCAACTATGGCTACACCTTC. The chain combines TRBV6-2 or TRBV6-3 with TRBJ1-2; D gene unclear. This CDR3 has 12 amino acids. The germline V and J ends were trimmed by 5 bases and 2 bases, with 6 bases remaining between them. Germline loops: CDR1 MNHEY, CDR2 SVGEGT.